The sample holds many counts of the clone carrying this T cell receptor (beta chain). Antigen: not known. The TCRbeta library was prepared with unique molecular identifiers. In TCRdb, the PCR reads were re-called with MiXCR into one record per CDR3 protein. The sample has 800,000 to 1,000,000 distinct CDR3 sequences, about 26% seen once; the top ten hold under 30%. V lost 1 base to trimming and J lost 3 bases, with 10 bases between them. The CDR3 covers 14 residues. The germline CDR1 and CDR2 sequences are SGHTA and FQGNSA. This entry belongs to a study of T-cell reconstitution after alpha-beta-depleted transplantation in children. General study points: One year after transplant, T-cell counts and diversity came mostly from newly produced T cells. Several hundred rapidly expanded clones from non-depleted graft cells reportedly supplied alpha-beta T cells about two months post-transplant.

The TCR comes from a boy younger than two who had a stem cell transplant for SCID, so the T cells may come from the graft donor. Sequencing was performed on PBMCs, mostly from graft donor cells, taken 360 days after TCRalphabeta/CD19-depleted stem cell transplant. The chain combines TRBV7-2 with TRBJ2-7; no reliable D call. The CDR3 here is CASSLDGKNYEQYF. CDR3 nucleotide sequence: TGTGCCAGCAGCTTAGATGGCAAAAACTACGAGCAGTACTTC.